This T cell receptor beta chain was identified during a study of metastatic and nonmetastatic thyroid tumors. Study details: Comparison of repertoires was carried out across blood and tumor or nodule tissue from malignant and benign thyroid patients.

Study-wide findings and caveats: Reports indicated that malignant thyroid tumors showed significantly higher TCR beta diversity than benign nodules did, in blood and tumor.

Remarks on this clone: What it binds is unknown.

Thyroid surgery took place with no prior treatment in any patient. The germline V and J ends were trimmed by 4 bases and 4 bases, with 16 bases remaining between them. CDR1 and CDR2 from the germline V gene are MNHEY and SVGEGT. This CDR3 is 15 amino acids long. In the authors' methods: Clinicopathological groups supplied CDR3 differences that were used to build a distant-metastasis classifier for papillary thyroid cancer. MiXCR re-clonotyped the PCR reads for TCRdb. TCRdb, not the original authors, processed these V and J calls. In the table there are some 13,000 clones, roughly 29% of which are singletons.

The sample was tumor tissue. The chain uses TRBV6-2 or TRBV6-3 and TRBJ1-2; a weak D match, TRBD1 (5 bases). This clonotype was obtained from a female donor with papillary thyroid cancer or a benign thyroid nodule (not recorded which). Some clones in this sample may be carry-over from other donors' samples. Written as DNA, the CDR3 is TGTGCCAGCAGTTTGCCGGGGACTTACGTCTATGGCTACACCTTC. Its translation is CASSLPGTYVYGYTF.